These 27 T cell receptor beta chains originate from one sample sequenced in a study of cytomegalovirus exposure and HLA in healthy donors. Clones were sequenced by immunoSEQ multiplex PCR, and TCRdb holds only the in-frame ones, with some missing. The profile covers under 300,000 clones, with 86% appearing a single time and roughly 1% taken by the ten largest. The sequenced sample consisted of PBMCs. The receptors come from a woman under 30 in good health and CMV-seronegative.

The chain combines TRBV27 with TRBJ2-5; 13 bases are a match to TRBD2. The V gene's germline CDR1 is MNHEY and CDR2 SMNVEV (reference sequence). The V gene end was trimmed by 6 bases and the J gene end by 7 bases; junction bases not matched to a gene: 5. This CDR3 spans 14 amino acids. The CDR3 loop reads CASRLAGGPGTQYF. Written as DNA, the CDR3 is TGTGCCAGCAGACTAGCGGGGGGGCCCGGGACCCAGTACTTC.

The J gene is TRBJ2-2, the V gene TRBV27; D may be TRBD1 (6 bases). Germline V CDR1 and CDR2: MNHEY, SMNVEV (reference sequence). This CDR3 comprises 14 residues. Trimming shortened V by 6 bases and J by 5 bases, and 13 bases separated the two germline ends. DNA for the CDR3: TGTGCCAGCAGCCCAACAGGGTCGACCGGGGAGCTGTTTTTT. Translated: CASSPTGSTGELFF.

The chain recombines TRBV6-1 with TRBJ2-7, with 11 nucleotides matching TRBD2. J was trimmed by 3 bases and V by 7 bases; bases with no gene match: 8. Germline V CDR1 and CDR2: MNHNS, SASEGT. This CDR3 contains 15 residues. The CDR3 here is CASKLVAGGVYEQYF. The DNA for the CDR3 is TGTGCCAGCAAGTTGGTAGCGGGAGGGGTCTACGAGCAGTACTTC.

This clone was detected once. The CDR3, as DNA: TGTGCCAGCAGCCCCCAGGGACAGGGGTTTGGTGAGCAGTACTTC. This gives the protein CASSPQGQGFGEQYF. The chain has TRBV9 and TRBJ2-7, with 10 bases lining up with TRBD1. The V and J ends lost 4 bases and 7 bases, in that order; junction bases with no gene match: 11. The CDR3 is 15 amino acids. The V gene's germline CDR1 is SGDLS and CDR2 YYNGEE.

This chain joins TRBV27 and TRBJ2-3; D is uncertain. Germline V lookup: CDR1 MNHEY, CDR2 SMNVEV (reference sequence). The CDR3 is 14 amino acids. Trimming shortened V by 3 bases and J by 0 bases, and 7 bases separated the two germline ends. Written as DNA, the CDR3 is TGTGCCAGCAGTTTCTTGACTAGCACAGATACGCAGTATTTT. Translation gives CASSFLTSTDTQYF.

V gene TRBV7-8 combines with J gene TRBJ1-6; no clear D. Trimming removed 2 bases from V and 7 bases from J, with 15 bases in between. Germline-derived CDR1 and CDR2 are SGHVS and FQNEAQ. CDR3 length: 16 residues. CDR3 nucleotide sequence: TGTGCCAGCAGCTTACGCCCCAGGAGGCTGAATTCACCCCTCCACTTT. Its translation is CASSLRPRRLNSPLHF.

CDR3 coding DNA: TGCGCCAGCAGCCAAGGCGGGGCCCGAAAAGCTTTCTTT. Its translation: CASSQGGARKAFF. The rearrangement links TRBV4-1 to TRBJ1-1, with D possibly being TRBD1 (5 bases). Trimming took off 1 base at V and 9 bases at J, with 12 bases between the two ends. The V gene's germline CDR1 is MGHRA and CDR2 YSYEKL. The CDR3 contains 13 residues.

The chain links TRBV6-5 to TRBJ2-1; no clear D gene. V shed 4 bases and J shed 9 bases, with 22 bases lying between them. Germline V gene sequence: CDR1 MNHEY, CDR2 SVGAGI. The CDR3 extends over 16 amino acids. The CDR3 coding sequence is TGTGCCAGCAGTTCACCGTACACGAAACCGCAACGTGAGCAGTTCTTC. Amino acid sequence: CASSSPYTKPQREQFF.

This chain joins TRBV5-4 and TRBJ2-7; 7 nucleotides align to TRBD1. Per germline, CDR1 SGHNT and CDR2 YYREEE (reference sequence). The trim removed 4 bases at V and 1 base at J, leaving 8 bases unmatched. The CDR3 has 15 residues. The CDR3 region is CASSPRQGPSYEQYF. In DNA, the CDR3 is TGTGCCAGCAGCCCCAGACAGGGACCTTCCTACGAGCAGTACTTC.

V is TRBV11-3 and J is TRBJ2-2; D possibly corresponds to TRBD2 (6 bases). The CDR3 has 14 residues. Germline V gives CDR1 SGHNT, CDR2 YENEEA. Trimming pared 6 bases from V and 2 bases from J, leaving 10 bases between. The CDR3 reads CASRRGANTGELFF. The CDR3 DNA reads TGTGCCAGCAGGCGCGGGGCCAACACCGGGGAGCTGTTTTTT.

The chain employs TRBV5-1 and TRBJ2-1, with 11 bases fitting TRBD1. After removal of 0 bases from V and 7 bases from J, the junction contained 9 bases not matched to a gene. Per germline, CDR1 SGHRS and CDR2 YFSETQ. The CDR3 has 17 amino acids. CDR3 nucleotides: TGCGCCAGCAGCTTGGCCTCTCCGGGACAGGGGGGAAATGAGCAGTTCTTC. Its protein is CASSLASPGQGGNEQFF.

The chain carries TRBV10-3 and TRBJ1-1; possibly TRBD1 for D (5 bases). Germline V gene data show CDR1 as ENHRY and CDR2 as SYGVKD. CDR3 size: 12 residues. Trimming left V 8 bases short and J 5 bases short, with 12 bases between. The DNA for the CDR3 is TGTGCCATCTGTCCGGGGGGGACTGAAGCTTTCTTT. This encodes CAICPGGTEAFF.

The rearrangement joins TRBV6-6 to TRBJ1-5, with a tentative D call TRBD1 (6 bases). Trimming shortened V by 5 bases and J by 2 bases, and 13 bases separated the two germline ends. CDR1 is MNHNY and CDR2 is SVGAGI in the germline V gene (reference sequence). The CDR3 extends over 15 amino acids. In nucleotides, the CDR3 is TGTGCCAGCAGTGTAACAGGGTTGGGCAATCAGCCCCAGCATTTT. Translating gives CASSVTGLGNQPQHF.

The genes are TRBV19 and TRBJ2-7, with 7 nucleotides matching TRBD1. V lost 10 bases to trimming and J lost 2 bases; unmatched junction nucleotides: 8. Germline V CDR1 and CDR2: LNHDA, SQIVND (reference sequence). The CDR3 runs 13 residues. The CDR3 here is CANCGQVAYEQYF. The CDR3, as DNA: TGTGCCAACTGCGGACAGGTTGCCTACGAGCAGTACTTC.

This clone was recorded once. The chain has TRBV9 and TRBJ2-7, with 8 bases aligning to TRBD2. Germline V lookup: CDR1 SGDLS, CDR2 YYNGEE. The length of the CDR3 is 14 residues. V lost 4 bases, J lost 3 bases, and 6 bases stayed unmatched. The CDR3 protein is CASSPGGGSYEQYF. In DNA form, the CDR3 reads TGTGCCAGCAGCCCCGGGGGGGGCAGCTACGAGCAGTACTTC.

In this sample, this clone turned up a few times. The genes are TRBV7-9 and TRBJ1-6; unclear D gene. The CDR3 runs 11 residues. Deletions cut 5 bases from V and 7 bases from J, with 3 bases between. Germline lookup yields CDR1 SEHNR and CDR2 FQNEAQ (reference sequence). The CDR3 is CASSQNSPLHF. CDR3 in DNA: TGTGCCAGCAGCCAGAATTCACCCCTCCACTTT.

The chain uses TRBV5-1 and TRBJ2-7; D gene ambiguous. This CDR3 has 15 residues. Germline CDR1 is SGHRS and CDR2 is YFSETQ. Trimming shortened V by 0 bases and J by 0 bases, and 10 bases separated the two germline ends. CDR3 DNA: TGCGCCAGCAGCTTGGAACCCTCTAGCTCCTACGAGCAGTACTTC. As protein: CASSLEPSSSYEQYF.

This clone has only a few counts. The chain joins TRBV30 to TRBJ1-2; tentatively, D is TRBD1 (5 bases). The CDR3 loop spans 10 amino acids. The V end was cut by 4 bases, the J end by 14 bases, with 14 bases between. Per the germline V gene, CDR1 is GTSNPN and CDR2 is SVGIG (reference sequence). CDR3 loop: CAWNPSRTTF. Here the CDR3 DNA reads TGTGCCTGGAATCCATCACGGACAACCTTC.

V gene TRBV9 combines with J gene TRBJ2-3; 7 bases map to TRBD2. Germline loops: CDR1 SGDLS, CDR2 YYNGEE. CDR3 length: 15 amino acids. Germline trimming cut 6 bases from V and 5 bases from J; bases unmatched to any gene: 12. CDR3 amino acids: CASTPWGRDQDTQYF. In DNA form, the CDR3 reads TGTGCCAGCACCCCATGGGGGAGGGACCAAGATACGCAGTATTTT.

The chain is built from TRBV29-1 and TRBJ2-1; TRBD2 matches at 7 bases. The CDR3 covers 14 residues. Unmatched junction bases numbered 5, after V lost 3 bases and J lost 3 bases. Germline CDR1 is SQVTM and CDR2 is ANQGSEA. The CDR3 loop reads CSVDGGSYYNEQFF. The DNA for the CDR3 is TGCAGCGTTGACGGCGGGAGTTACTACAATGAGCAGTTCTTC.

The genes are TRBV10-3 and TRBJ2-7, with D hard to call. The V end was cut by 6 bases, the J end by 2 bases, with 14 bases between. Germline lookup yields CDR1 ENHRY and CDR2 SYGVKD. This CDR3 is 14 amino acids long. The DNA of the CDR3 is TGTGCCATCAGCCCGCTTGGAACAGCCTACGAGCAGTACTTC. Protein: CAISPLGTAYEQYF.

V and J are TRBV2 and TRBJ2-7; D may be TRBD2 (6 bases). There are 14 residues in the CDR3. Germline CDR1 reads SNHLY; CDR2 reads FYNNEI. V shed 4 bases and J shed 0 bases, with 10 bases lying between them. This CDR3 reads CASSGGVLSYEQYF. For the CDR3, the DNA is TGTGCCAGCAGTGGGGGGGTTCTCTCCTACGAGCAGTACTTC.

This chain joins TRBV5-1 and TRBJ1-1, with TRBD1 matching 7 bases. J was trimmed by 11 bases and V by 3 bases; bases with no gene match: 10. Germline V gene sequence: CDR1 SGHRS, CDR2 YFSETQ. The CDR3 extends over 13 amino acids. This CDR3 reads CASSSETTGSAFF. The CDR3 region has the DNA TGCGCCAGCAGCTCCGAGACGACAGGGAGCGCTTTCTTT.

CDR3 DNA sequence: TGCGCCAGCAGCTCGGGTACCCAGAAAGAGACCCAGTACTTC. Protein sequence: CASSSGTQKETQYF. V gene TRBV5-1 combines with J gene TRBJ2-5; D gene ambiguous. This CDR3 is 14 amino acids long. CDR1 SGHRS and CDR2 YFSETQ come from the germline V gene. V was shortened by 3 bases and J by 3 bases, with 12 bases between the two germline ends.

This chain links TRBV2 with TRBJ1-1; D is perhaps TRBD1 (5 bases). Germline assignment: CDR1 SNHLY and CDR2 FYNNEI. The V gene lost 1 base and the J gene lost 5 bases, with 11 bases spanning the gap. The CDR3 has 14 residues. Here the CDR3 reads CASSEGTPWTEAFF. The DNA of the CDR3 is TGTGCCAGCAGTGAAGGGACACCTTGGACTGAAGCTTTCTTT.

This clone has just a few counts. This chain uses TRBV6-5 with TRBJ1-3, with D perhaps matching TRBD1 (6 bases). Per the germline V gene, CDR1 is MNHEY and CDR2 is SVGAGI. Trimming removed 6 bases at V and 1 base at J, with 13 bases between. The CDR3 length is 15 residues. This CDR3 is CASRDRPASGNTIYF. The CDR3 DNA follows: TGTGCCAGCAGAGACAGGCCGGCATCTGGAAACACCATATATTTT.

The J gene is TRBJ2-1, the V gene TRBV7-8; D possibly corresponds to TRBD1 (5 bases). Germline loops: CDR1 SGHVS, CDR2 FQNEAQ. The CDR3 has 12 amino acids. The V gene lost 7 bases and the J gene lost 7 bases, with 11 bases spanning the gap. CDR3 sequence (DNA): TGTGCCAGCAACTGGGCAGGGAATGAGCAGTTCTTC. This gives the protein CASNWAGNEQFF.